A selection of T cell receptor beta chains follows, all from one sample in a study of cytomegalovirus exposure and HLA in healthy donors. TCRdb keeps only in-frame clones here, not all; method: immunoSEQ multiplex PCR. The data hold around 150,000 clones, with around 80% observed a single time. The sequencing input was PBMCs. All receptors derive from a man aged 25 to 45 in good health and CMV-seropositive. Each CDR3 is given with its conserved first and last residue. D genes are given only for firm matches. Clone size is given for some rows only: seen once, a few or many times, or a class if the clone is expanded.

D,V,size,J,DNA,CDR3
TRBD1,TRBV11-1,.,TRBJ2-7,TGTGCCAGCAGCCTCGACAGGGATTACGAGCAGTACTTC,CASSLDRDYEQYF
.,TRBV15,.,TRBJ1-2,TGTGCCACCAGCAGAGCGGACTTTAACTATGGCTACACCTTC,CATSRADFNYGYTF
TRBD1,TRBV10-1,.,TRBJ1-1,TGCGCCAGCACGCGGACAGGGAACACTGAAGCTTTCTTT,CASTRTGNTEAFF
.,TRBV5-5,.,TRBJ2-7,TGTGCCAGCAGCTCCCGAGGTGGGCTCAGGGCCGAGCAGTACTTC,CASSSRGGLRAEQYF
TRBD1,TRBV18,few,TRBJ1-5,TGTGCCAGCTCACCACAGGGGGCGGACCAGCCCCAGCATTTT,CASSPQGADQPQHF
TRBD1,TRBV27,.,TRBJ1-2,TGTGCCAGCAGTTTACGACAGGGATATGGCTACACCTTC,CASSLRQGYGYTF
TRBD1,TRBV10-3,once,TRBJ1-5,TGTGCTTCGGCCCGGGACAGTAATCAGCCCCAGCATTTT,CASARDSNQPQHF
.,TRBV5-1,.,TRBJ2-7,TGCGCCAGCAGCCTTCTGCGATCCTCCTACGAGCAGTACTTC,CASSLLRSSYEQYF
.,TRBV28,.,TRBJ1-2,TGTGCCACCTCGGAGCGGGAGACCGCCCATGGCTACACCTTC,CATSERETAHGYTF
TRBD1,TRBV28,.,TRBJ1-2,TGTGCCAGCAGTTTTGCGCACAGGGGTAACTATGGCTACACCTTC,CASSFAHRGNYGYTF
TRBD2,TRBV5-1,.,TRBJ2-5,TGCGCCAGCAGCTTGGAAGGCGGGACTACAAAAGAGACCCAGTACTTC,CASSLEGGTTKETQYF
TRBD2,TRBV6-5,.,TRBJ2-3,TGTGCCAGCAGGGACATAGCGGGGATCACAGATACGCAGTATTTT,CASRDIAGITDTQYF
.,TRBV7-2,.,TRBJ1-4,TGTGCCAGCAGACCCAAGGGGAACGAAAAACTGTTTTTT,CASRPKGNEKLFF
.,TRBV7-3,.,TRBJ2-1,TGTGCCAGCAGCTTAAATAATTTTGGTACTAGCCCCAACAATGAGCAGTTCTTC,CASSLNNFGTSPNNEQFF
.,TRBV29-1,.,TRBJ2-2,TGCAACGCCCTTGGACACACGAACACCGGGGAGCTGTTTTTT,CNALGHTNTGELFF
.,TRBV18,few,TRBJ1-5,TGTGCCAGCTCATCCCAGACGGGGGATCAGCCCCAGCATTTT,CASSSQTGDQPQHF
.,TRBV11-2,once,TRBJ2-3,TGTGCCAGCAGCTTAGATGGATCTAGCACAGATACTCAGTATTTT,CASSLDGSSTDTQYF
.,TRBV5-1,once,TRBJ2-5,TGCGCCAGCAGCCTCAATAACGGGTACTCGGAGACCCAGTACTTC,CASSLNNGYSETQYF
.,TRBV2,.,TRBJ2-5,TGTGCCAGCAGTGAAGATGGGGGCCGAGAGACCCAGTACTTC,CASSEDGGRETQYF
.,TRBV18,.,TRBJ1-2,TGTGCCAGCTCACCAAACAGAGCTGGCTACACCTTC,CASSPNRAGYTF
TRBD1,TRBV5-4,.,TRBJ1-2,TGTGCCAGCAGCCCCGGGACAGAAGACGGTAGGGGCTACACCTTC,CASSPGTEDGRGYTF
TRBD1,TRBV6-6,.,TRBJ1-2,TGTGCCAGCAGTTCGTACCGGGACAGGGTAAACTATGGCTACACCTTC,CASSSYRDRVNYGYTF
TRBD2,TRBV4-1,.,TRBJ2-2,TGCGCCAGCAGCCAAGGACTAGCGGGAAGTCGGTACACCGGGGAGCTGTTTTTT,CASSQGLAGSRYTGELFF
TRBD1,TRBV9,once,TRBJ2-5,TGTGCCAGCAGCCGACGGGGACAGGTCCAAGAGACCCAGTACTTC,CASSRRGQVQETQYF
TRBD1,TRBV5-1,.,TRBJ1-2,TGCGCCAGCAGCTTGGGGACAGGGGGCCACTATGGCTACACCTTC,CASSLGTGGHYGYTF
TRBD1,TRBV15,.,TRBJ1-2,TGTGCCACCAGCAGAGATAGCCGACAGGGGGATGGCTACACCTTC,CATSRDSRQGDGYTF
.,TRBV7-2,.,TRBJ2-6,TGTGCCAGCAGCTACGTTGGCGGCTCTGGGGCCAACGTCCTGACTTTC,CASSYVGGSGANVLTF
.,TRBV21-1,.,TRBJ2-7,TGTGCCACGCTAAGTCGGCGGGGGAGCTCCTACGAGCAGTACTTC,CATLSRRGSSYEQYF
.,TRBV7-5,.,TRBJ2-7,TGTGTCAGAAGCTTAGAAGGGACAGGACAGCCTTGTCGCTCCTACGAGCAGTACTTC,CVRSLEGTGQPCRSYEQYF
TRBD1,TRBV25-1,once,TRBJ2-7,TGTGCCAGCAGTTTGGTCAACGACAGGGAAGCCTACGAGCAGTACTTC,CASSLVNDREAYEQYF
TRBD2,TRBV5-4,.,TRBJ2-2,TGTGCCAGCAGCCCCTCGACTAGCGGGATGACGAACACCGGGGAGCTGTTTTTT,CASSPSTSGMTNTGELFF
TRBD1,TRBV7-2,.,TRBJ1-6,TGTGCCAGCAGCTCTGGGACAGGACAAGGATTTGGACCCCTCCACTTT,CASSSGTGQGFGPLHF
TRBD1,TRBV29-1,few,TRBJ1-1,TGCAGCGTGGGACAGGTCAACACTGAAGCTTTCTTT,CSVGQVNTEAFF
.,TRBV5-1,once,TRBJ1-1,TGCGCCAGCAGCTTACCCCCCCTCGGGGACACTGAAGCTTTCTTT,CASSLPPLGDTEAFF
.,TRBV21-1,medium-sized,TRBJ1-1,TGTGCCAGCAGCAAAGTGGGACAGGGTTTTCGTGGGCGACAGGGCACTGAAGCTTTCTTT,CASSKVGQGFRGRQGTEAFF
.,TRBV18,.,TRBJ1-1,TGTGCCAGCTCACAACTAGACACTGAAGCTTTCTTT,CASSQLDTEAFF
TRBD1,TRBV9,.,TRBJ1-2,TGTGCCAGCAGCTTCCAAGGGGGACAGGGATACTATGGCTACACCTTC,CASSFQGGQGYYGYTF
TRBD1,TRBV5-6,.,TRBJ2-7,TGTGCCAGCAGCTCACAGGGGCCGTACGAGCAGTACTTC,CASSSQGPYEQYF
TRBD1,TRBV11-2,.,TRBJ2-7,TGTGCCAGCAGTTTACAGGGGGCTATATTCTACGAGCAGTACTTC,CASSLQGAIFYEQYF
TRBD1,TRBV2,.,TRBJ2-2,TGTGCCAGTAGTGGGACAGGGGGAACCGGGGAGCTGTTTTTT,CASSGTGGTGELFF
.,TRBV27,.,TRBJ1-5,TGTGCCAGCAGTTTCAACGACAGGCAGAGTGCGCCCCAGCATTTT,CASSFNDRQSAPQHF